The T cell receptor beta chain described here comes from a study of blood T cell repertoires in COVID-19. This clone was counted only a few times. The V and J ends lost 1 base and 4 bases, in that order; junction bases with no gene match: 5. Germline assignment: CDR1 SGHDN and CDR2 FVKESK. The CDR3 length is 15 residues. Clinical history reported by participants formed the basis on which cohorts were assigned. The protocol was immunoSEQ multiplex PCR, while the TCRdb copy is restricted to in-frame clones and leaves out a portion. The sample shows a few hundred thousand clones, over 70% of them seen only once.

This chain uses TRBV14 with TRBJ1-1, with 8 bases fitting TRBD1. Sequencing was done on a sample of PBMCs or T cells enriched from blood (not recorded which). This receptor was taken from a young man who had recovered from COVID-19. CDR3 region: CASSQGTGIATEAFF. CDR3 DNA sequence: TGTGCCAGCAGCCAAGGGACAGGGATAGCCACTGAAGCTTTCTTT.